The clone carrying this T cell receptor beta chain turned up a few times. The antigen is unknown. This specimen belongs to a study of response to subunit inactivated influenza vaccine. CDR3 size: 17 residues. The V and J ends lost 0 bases and 3 bases, in that order; junction bases with no gene match: 8. CDR1 MGHRA and CDR2 YSYEKL come from the germline V gene. Study observations and caveats: Each seasonal influenza vaccination, the authors suggested, recruits few new T cells.

TCRdb ran MiXCR on the RT-PCR reads and lists one entry per CDR3 protein. The sample records a few hundred thousand distinct CDR3 sequences, around 11% being singletons. The sample was also reused in another study, on T cells expressing NK-cell markers. From that study: UMI-tagged 5'RACE template switching yielded the TCR beta cDNA. About 1.0-7.0% of CD8+ T cells in several donors belonged to dominant NKG2C+ clonotypes.

The rearrangement links TRBV4-1 to TRBJ2-1; 7 bases align to TRBD2. This clonotype was sampled from a middle-aged man who received an inactivated influenza vaccine. Sequencing used PBMCs from blood, obtained on the day of vaccination. As DNA, the CDR3 is TGCGCCAGCAGCCAAGAGGAAGTTAGCGGGTTCTACAATGAGCAGTTCTTC. Encoded protein: CASSQEEVSGFYNEQFF.